These 10 T cell receptor beta chains were all obtained from the same sample, sequenced in a study of T cells in localized non-small cell lung cancer. Clones were read by immunoSEQ multiplex PCR, and TCRdb kept only the in-frame ones, dropping some. The table has about 39,000 clones, more than 75% seen once; the top ten hold 30% to 35%. The material sequenced was PBMCs, taken before any cancer treatment. These receptors originate from a woman between 35 and 70 years old with stage II squamous cell lung carcinoma.

The gene calls are TRBV28 and TRBJ1-5; D call uncertain. Trimming took off 6 bases at V and 6 bases at J, with 12 bases between the two ends. Germline V gives CDR1 MDHEN, CDR2 SYDVKM. This CDR3 is 13 amino acids long. CDR3 region: CASSYGAGQPQHF. In DNA form, the CDR3 reads TGTGCCAGCAGCTACGGAGCGGGTCAGCCCCAGCATTTT.

The CDR3 loop reads CASSLWYDTDTQYF. The CDR3, as DNA: TGTGCCAGCAGCCTCTGGTATGACACAGATACGCAGTATTTT. This chain joins TRBV7-9 and TRBJ2-3; no reliable D call. The CDR3 sequence is 14 residues long. Per the germline V gene, CDR1 is SEHNR and CDR2 is FQNEAQ (reference sequence). V dropped 5 bases and J dropped 2 bases, with 11 bases sitting between them.

This clone was found a few times. The genes are TRBV19 and TRBJ1-5; D remains ambiguous. The CDR3 loop spans 13 amino acids. From germline, CDR1 is LNHDA and CDR2 SQIVND (reference sequence). Trimming took 5 bases from V and 3 from J, leaving 8 bases between them. The CDR3 protein is CASSWGNNQPQHF. The CDR3 DNA reads TGTGCCAGTAGTTGGGGTAACAATCAGCCCCAGCATTTT.

The gene calls are TRBV28 and TRBJ2-6; 8 nucleotides align to TRBD2. J lost 2 bases, V lost 5 bases, and 11 bases had no gene match. The germline gives CDR1 MDHEN, CDR2 SYDVKM. This CDR3 contains 18 residues. CDR3 sequence reads: CASSPFDGRAAGANVLTF. The CDR3 DNA follows: TGTGCCAGCAGTCCCTTTGACGGGAGGGCCGCTGGGGCCAACGTCCTGACTTTC. Drawing the rest from reference TRBV28 and TRBJ2-6, the complete variable domain is DVKVTQSSRYLVKRTGEKVFLECVQDMDHENMFWYRQDPGLGLRLIYFSYDVKMKEKGDIPEGYSVSREKKERFSLILESASTNQTSMYLCASSPFDGRAAGANVLTFGAGSRLTVL.

This clone was counted many times. The rearrangement uses TRBV19 and TRBJ1-6, with 7 bases identical to TRBD1. The J segment lost 9 bases and the V segment lost 9 bases, leaving 8 bases of the junction unmatched. Germline assignment: CDR1 LNHDA and CDR2 SQIVND (reference sequence). This CDR3 has 13 amino acids. The CDR3 sequence is CASQGQNFSPLHF. In DNA, the CDR3 is TGTGCCAGCCAGGGACAGAATTTTTCACCCCTCCACTTT.

As to this clone: One junction end disagrees with the germline gene, perhaps due to a read error. The gene calls are TRBV10-3 and TRBJ2-1, with 9 nucleotides matching TRBD2. The CDR3 totals 14 residues. Looked up from germline, CDR1 is ENHRY and CDR2 is SYGVKD. DNA of the CDR3: TGTGCCAGCAGTAGCGGGAGCTCCTACAATGAGCAGTTCTTC. Translated, it gives CASSSGSSYNEQFF.

The chain couples TRBV11-2 to TRBJ2-7; 8 bases are a match to TRBD1. The V and J ends lost 1 base and 6 bases, in that order; junction bases with no gene match: 11. Germline CDR1 reads SGHAT; CDR2 reads FQNNGV. The CDR3 has 16 residues. Here the CDR3 reads CASSLGQGTGWGEQYF. In nucleotides, the CDR3 is TGTGCCAGCAGCTTAGGACAGGGGACGGGTTGGGGCGAGCAGTACTTC.

V gene TRBV5-6 combines with J gene TRBJ1-1; no clear D gene. V lost 4 bases to trimming and J lost 0 bases, with 10 bases between them. CDR1 and CDR2 from the germline V gene are SGHDT and YYEEEE. The CDR3 is 14 residues long. This CDR3 is CASSAASMNTEAFF. CDR3 coding DNA: TGTGCCAGCAGCGCCGCATCCATGAACACTGAAGCTTTCTTT.

The V gene is TRBV19, the J gene TRBJ1-4; D call uncertain. Trimming left V 5 bases short and J 8 bases short, with 12 bases between. The V gene's germline CDR1 is LNHDA and CDR2 SQIVND (reference sequence). The CDR3 runs to 13 residues. In DNA form, the CDR3 reads TGTGCCAGTAGTTCCTCGGACCGGGAAAAACTGTTTTTT. This encodes CASSSSDREKLFF.

V gene TRBV7-8 combines with J gene TRBJ2-7; TRBD1 agrees at 10 bases. V lost 5 bases, J lost 7 bases, and 11 bases stayed unmatched. Germline V CDR1 and CDR2: SGHVS, FQNEAQ. The CDR3 loop spans 15 amino acids. CDR3 in amino acids: CASSRRQGAQGEQYF. In nucleotides, the CDR3 is TGTGCCAGCAGCCGGCGACAGGGGGCGCAGGGTGAGCAGTACTTC.